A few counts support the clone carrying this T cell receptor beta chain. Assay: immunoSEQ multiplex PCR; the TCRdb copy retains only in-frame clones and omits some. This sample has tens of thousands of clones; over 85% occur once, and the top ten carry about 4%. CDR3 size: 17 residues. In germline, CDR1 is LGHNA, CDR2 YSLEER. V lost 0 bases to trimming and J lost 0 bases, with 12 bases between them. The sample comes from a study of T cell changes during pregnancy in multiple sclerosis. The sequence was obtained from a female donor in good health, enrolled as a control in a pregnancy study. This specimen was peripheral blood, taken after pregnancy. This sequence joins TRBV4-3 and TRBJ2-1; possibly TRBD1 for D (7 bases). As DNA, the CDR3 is TGCGCCAGCAGCCAAGACCTGGAGGGGGCCTCCTACAATGAGCAGTTCTTC. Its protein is CASSQDLEGASYNEQFF.